This T cell receptor beta chain stems from a study of T cell responses to AZD1222 COVID-19 vaccine. Study-level findings and limits: Nearly half of unique spike-specific TCRs reportedly avoided B.1.351 and B.1.1.7 mutated regions. Sampling that yielded the repertoires occurred only after the peak T cell response. Females made up more of the donors, who were largely white British, and clonal diversity may have come out too low.

The CDR3 contains 13 residues. Germline lookup yields CDR1 SGHNT and CDR2 YYREEE (reference sequence). V gave up 4 bases and J gave up 1 base, with 8 bases separating them. Remarks on this clone: As yet, its antigen is unknown.

Sequencing used immunoSEQ multiplex PCR; TCRdb keeps in-frame clones, though not all of them. The top ten clones hold about 14% of a sample with tens of thousands of clones, 89% of them seen once. The chain recombines TRBV5-4 with TRBJ1-1; D possibly corresponds to TRBD1 (6 bases). This receptor was identified in an adult who received the AZD1222 COVID-19 vaccine. The material sequenced was peripheral blood, taken 28 days after the second AZD1222 dose. The CDR3 protein is CASSTQGNTEAFF. Written as DNA, the CDR3 is TGTGCCAGCAGCACACAGGGGAACACTGAAGCTTTCTTT.